This record concerns one T cell receptor (beta chain) sequence. Its antigen is not known. Production of TCR cDNA was by 5'RACE template switching, which also added a universal primer site and UMIs. Each CDR3 protein gets one entry after TCRdb re-called the 5' RACE reads with MiXCR. The table has 300,000 to 350,000 distinct CDR3 sequences, around 4.4% seen once; the top ten hold approximately 19%. The record originates from a study of T cells after yellow fever vaccination. The study, taken as a whole, reports: Weaker overall was a secondary response that nonetheless peaked faster, on day 5 versus 15. Most primary-vaccination clones reappeared after the booster (about 97% CD4, approximately 88% CD8). Abundant clonotypes from the bulk population could get into FACS-sorted repertoires as contaminants.

CDR3 size: 13 residues. V was clipped by 6 bases and J by 15 bases, with 21 bases between them. Germline V gene lookup returns CDR1 MNHEY and CDR2 SVGAGI. The receptor was isolated from a man aged 18-30 years who received the YFV17D yellow fever vaccine. Source: PBMCs, taken 15 days after the yellow fever booster vaccination. The V gene is TRBV6-5, the J gene TRBJ2-1, with D possibly TRBD1 on 5 matching bases. Here the CDR3 reads CASRYPGRPGLFF. The CDR3 nucleotides are TGTGCCAGCAGATACCCGGGCCGCCCAGGGCTGTTCTTC.